This section outlines one T cell receptor beta chain sequence together with its context. There are 13 residues in the CDR3. Germline values: CDR1 DFQATT, CDR2 SNEGSKA (reference sequence). The germline V and J ends were trimmed by 5 bases and 3 bases, with 13 bases remaining between them. This specimen belongs to a study of identical twins. TCRdb re-analysed the 5' RACE reads in MiXCR, keeping a single row per CDR3 protein. In the table there are 520,000 or so distinct CDR3 sequences, 22% of which are singletons. A further study also used this sample, focusing on T cells expressing NK-cell markers.

The source of this sequence is a woman under 30 in good health. Sequences were obtained from CD4+ T cells sorted from blood. The chain combines TRBV20-1 with TRBJ2-5; D might be TRBD1 (6 bases). Here the CDR3 DNA reads TGCAGTGCTGCCGGGACATTAAAAGAGACCCAGTACTTC. It yields the protein CSAAGTLKETQYF.